This T cell receptor beta chain was captured by sequencing in a study of multiple sclerosis patients with progressive multifocal leukoencephalopathy. Sequencing was performed with immunoSEQ multiplex PCR; in TCRdb, only in-frame clones are kept and a portion is missing. Of some 27,000 clones listed, 90% were seen once; the top ten hold approximately 1.3%. Documented time point: 12 to 13 months of natalizumab therapy. Trimming stripped 1 base from V and 8 bases from J, with 3 bases between. The CDR3 length is 11 residues. Germline V CDR1 and CDR2: SEHNR, FQNEAQ (reference sequence). The clonotype comes from a human donor with multiple sclerosis. The chain combines TRBV7-9 with TRBJ2-1; D is unresolved. This material consisted of PBMCs, taken from a patient treated with natalizumab. In nucleotides, the CDR3 is TGTGCCAGCAGCTTAGGTCATGAGCAGTTCTTC. Protein: CASSLGHEQFF.